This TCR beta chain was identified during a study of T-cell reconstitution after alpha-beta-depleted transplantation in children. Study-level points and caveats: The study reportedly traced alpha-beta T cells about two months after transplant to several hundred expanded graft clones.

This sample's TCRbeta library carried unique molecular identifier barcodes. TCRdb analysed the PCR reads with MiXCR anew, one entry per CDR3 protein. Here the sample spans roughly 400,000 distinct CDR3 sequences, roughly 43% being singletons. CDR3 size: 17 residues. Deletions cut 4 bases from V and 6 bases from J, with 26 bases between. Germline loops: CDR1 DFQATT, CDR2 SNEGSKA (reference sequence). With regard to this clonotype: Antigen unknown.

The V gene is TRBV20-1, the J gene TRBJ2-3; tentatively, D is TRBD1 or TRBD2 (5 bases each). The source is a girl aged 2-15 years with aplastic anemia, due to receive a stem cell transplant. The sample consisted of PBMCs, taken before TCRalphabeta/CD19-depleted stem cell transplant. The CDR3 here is CSATTLGTAWVVDTQYF. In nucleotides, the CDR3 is TGCAGTGCTACAACCTTGGGGACCGCATGGGTCGTGGATACGCAGTATTTT.